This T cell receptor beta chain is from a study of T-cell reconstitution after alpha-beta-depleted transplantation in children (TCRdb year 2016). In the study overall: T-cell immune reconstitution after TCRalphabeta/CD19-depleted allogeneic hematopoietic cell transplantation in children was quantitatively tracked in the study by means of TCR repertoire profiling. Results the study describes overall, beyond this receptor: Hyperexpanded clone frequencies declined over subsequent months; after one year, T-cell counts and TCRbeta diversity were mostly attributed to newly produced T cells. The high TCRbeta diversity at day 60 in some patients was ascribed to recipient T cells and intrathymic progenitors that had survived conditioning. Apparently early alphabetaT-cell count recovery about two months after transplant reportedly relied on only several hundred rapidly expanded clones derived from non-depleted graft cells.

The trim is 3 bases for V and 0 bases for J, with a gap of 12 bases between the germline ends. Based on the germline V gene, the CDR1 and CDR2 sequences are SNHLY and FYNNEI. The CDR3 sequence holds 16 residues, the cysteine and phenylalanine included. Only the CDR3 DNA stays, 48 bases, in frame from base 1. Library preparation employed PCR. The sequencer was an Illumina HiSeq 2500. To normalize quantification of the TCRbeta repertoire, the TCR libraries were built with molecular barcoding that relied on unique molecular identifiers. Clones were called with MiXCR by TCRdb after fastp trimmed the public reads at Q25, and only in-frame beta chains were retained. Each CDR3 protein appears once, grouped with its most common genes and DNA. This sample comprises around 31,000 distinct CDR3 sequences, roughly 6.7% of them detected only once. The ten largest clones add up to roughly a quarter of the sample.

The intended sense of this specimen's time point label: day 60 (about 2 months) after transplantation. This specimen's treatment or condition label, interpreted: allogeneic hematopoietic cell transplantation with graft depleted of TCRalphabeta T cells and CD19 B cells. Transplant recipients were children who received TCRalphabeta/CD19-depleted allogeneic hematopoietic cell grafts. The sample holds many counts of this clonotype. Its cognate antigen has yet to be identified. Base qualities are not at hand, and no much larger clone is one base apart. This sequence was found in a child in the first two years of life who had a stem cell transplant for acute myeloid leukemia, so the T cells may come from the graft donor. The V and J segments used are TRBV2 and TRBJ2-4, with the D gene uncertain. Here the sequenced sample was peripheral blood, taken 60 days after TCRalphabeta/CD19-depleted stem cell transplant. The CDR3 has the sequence CASSDGSILAKNIQYF. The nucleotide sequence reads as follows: TGTGCCAGCAGTGACGGCAGCATCTTAGCCAAAAACATTCAGTACTTC.